The clone carrying this TCR beta chain has just a few counts. Its antigen is unknown. This entry belongs to a study of T-cell memory formation after mild COVID-19. In the study overall: Among the donors, TCR clusters were largely specific to each donor. Study observations and caveats: Researchers report contracting CD4+ clones mostly in CM and EM, with CD8+ clones in EMRA.

The authors produced TCR alpha and TCR beta cDNA libraries with sample barcodes and UMIs by 5'RACE using constant-segment primers. TCRdb re-derived calls from the 5' RACE reads in MiXCR, one entry per CDR3 protein. The sample contains 450,000 to 650,000 distinct CDR3 sequences, less than 25% of which appear only once. The V gene's germline CDR1 is MNHNY and CDR2 SVGAGI (reference sequence). The CDR3 is made up of 15 amino acids. J gave up 4 bases and V 7 bases, and 11 bases lay outside the gene matches. This rearrangement joins TRBV6-6 to TRBJ2-7, with 9 bases that match TRBD2. This sequence originates from an adult woman who had mild COVID-19 (a few samples of this study predate the infection). Cell type and time point are not known. The sequenced sample was PBMCs or a T cell subset sorted from them (not recorded which). The CDR3 is CASTPVRGGAYEQYF. The CDR3 bases are TGTGCCAGCACCCCCGTTCGCGGGGGGGCTTACGAGCAGTACTTC.